This T cell receptor (beta chain) was identified in a study of shared clonotypes between healthy human individuals. Study-wide findings and caveats: Researchers sampled only blood; tissue repertoires likely differ. Generation probabilities of non-shared clonotypes were lower (relative to those shared by all four donors).

V shed 2 bases and J shed 3 bases, with 10 bases lying between them. The CDR3 length is 14 residues. CDR1 and CDR2 (germline): WSHSY, SAAADI. Repertoires were generated with immunoSEQ multiplex PCR, while TCRdb's copy carries only in-frame clones and drops some. The table shows some 630,000 clones, with about two thirds occurring only once. Comments on this clone: Its antigen is undetermined.

The specimen sequenced was memory CD4+ T cells sorted from blood. The subset here: CD45RA-negative fraction. The sequence came from a woman in her 30s in good health. J is TRBJ1-1 and V is TRBV10-2; the D is unclear. CDR3 residues: CASSEGGGYTEAFF. For the CDR3, the DNA is TGCGCCAGCAGTGAGGGCGGAGGATACACTGAAGCTTTCTTT.